Each of the 19 T cell receptor beta chains below was sequenced from the same sample in a study of T-cell reconstitution after alpha-beta-depleted transplantation in children. Using unique molecular identifiers, the investigators prepared the TCRbeta library. TCRdb called the PCR reads again in MiXCR, with one record for every CDR3 protein. The data hold fewer than 35,000 distinct CDR3 sequences, with 5% to 7% observed a single time. Study-level points and caveats: Several hundred expanded graft clones reportedly were the source of alpha-beta T cells about two months after transplant.

Their cognate antigens are unknown. The material sequenced was peripheral blood, taken 60 days after TCRalphabeta/CD19-depleted stem cell transplant. Every receptor here comes from a child less than two years old who had a stem cell transplant for acute myeloid leukemia, so the T cells may come from the graft donor.

The CDR3 region is CASSFNTDTQYF. The CDR3 nucleotides are TGCGCCAGCAGCTTTAACACAGATACGCAGTATTTT. The chain couples TRBV5-1 to TRBJ2-3; no clear D gene. The ends were cut back, 2 bases at V and 2 bases at J, with 3 bases in the middle. CDR1 is SGHRS and CDR2 is YFSETQ in the germline V gene. The CDR3 is made up of 12 amino acids.

This clonotype has at least ten counts. The CDR3 bases are TGTGCCAGCAGTGCCGAAGGGGGCTACCCCGCCTACGAGCAGTACTTC. Translating it yields CASSAEGGYPAYEQYF. The genes are TRBV6-1 and TRBJ2-7, with 7 positions matching TRBD1. This CDR3 comprises 16 residues. The germline V gene encodes CDR1 MNHNS and CDR2 SASEGT. With V trimmed by 4 bases and J by 2 bases, 11 bases remained unmatched.

This clonotype was found many times. CDR3 coding DNA: TGCAGCGTTGAGGAGCGGGCCCAGCGTTACACCTTC. Its protein product is CSVEERAQRYTF. The chain joins TRBV29-1 to TRBJ1-2; no firm D call. CDR3 length equals 12 residues. Germline CDR1 reads SQVTM; CDR2 reads ANQGSEA. V was pared by 3 bases and J by 11 bases, with 16 bases between.

This clonotype was seen ten or more times. The V and J genes are TRBV20-1 and TRBJ2-1; TRBD1 aligns across 11 bases. This CDR3 region has 17 residues. Germline assignment: CDR1 DFQATT and CDR2 SNEGSKA (reference sequence). The V gene end was trimmed by 6 bases and the J gene end by 3 bases; junction bases not matched to a gene: 13. For the CDR3, the DNA is TGCAGTGCCCTGGACAGGGGGCTGAGCGGGGGCTACAATGAGCAGTTCTTC. Translating it yields CSALDRGLSGGYNEQFF.

This clonotype was seen ten or more times. The V gene is TRBV12-3 or TRBV12-4, the J gene TRBJ2-1; 12 bases fit TRBD2. J was trimmed by 2 bases and V by 6 bases; bases with no gene match: 2. The CDR3 spans 15 residues. The CDR3 here is CASSSSGGAYNEQFF. The CDR3 DNA reads as TGTGCCAGCAGCTCTAGCGGGGGGGCCTACAATGAGCAGTTCTTC.

This clonotype was counted many times. V usage is TRBV3-1 and J usage is TRBJ1-2; D gene unclear. In germline, CDR1 is LGHDT, CDR2 YNNKEL (reference sequence). The ends were cut back, 4 bases at V and 1 base at J, with 7 bases in the middle. The CDR3 length is 13 residues. CDR3 in amino acids: CASSRAINYGYTF. Here the CDR3 DNA reads TGTGCCAGCAGCCGGGCGATTAACTATGGCTACACCTTC.

This clonotype was found many times. The V call is TRBV5-1, the J call TRBJ2-2; perhaps TRBD2 as D (6 bases). The V end lost 4 bases, the J end lost 13 bases, and 14 bases lay between the germline ends. Germline V gene lookup returns CDR1 SGHRS and CDR2 YFSETQ. The CDR3 totals 12 residues. DNA of the CDR3: TGCGCCAGCAGCCTGGGACTTAGTGGGCTGTTTTTT. This codes for CASSLGLSGLFF.

This clonotype has a count of ten or more. This chain connects TRBV20-1 to TRBJ2-3, with D possibly called TRBD1 or TRBD2 (5 bases each). Trimming shortened V by 3 bases and J by 4 bases, and 17 bases separated the two germline ends. Looked up from germline, CDR1 is DFQATT and CDR2 is SNEGSKA (reference sequence). The CDR3 is 15 residues long. In DNA, the CDR3 is TGCAGTGCTAGTCCCGGGACCCAAGCACCAGATACGCAGTATTTT. The encoded protein is CSASPGTQAPDTQYF.

This clonotype was counted at least ten times. This chain links TRBV6-5 with TRBJ2-7; D remains ambiguous. CDR3 length: 13 residues. Germline-derived CDR1 and CDR2 are MNHEY and SVGAGI. Trimming shortened V by 4 bases and J by 4 bases, and 11 bases separated the two germline ends. This CDR3 is CASSLDGPYEQYF. For the CDR3, the DNA is TGTGCCAGCAGTTTGGACGGCCCTTACGAGCAGTACTTC.

Ten or more counts support this clonotype. The chain employs TRBV20-1 and TRBJ2-4, with TRBD2 identical over 7 bases. V lost 5 bases and J lost 6; bases outside the gene matches: 7. This CDR3 contains 13 residues. From germline, CDR1 is DFQATT and CDR2 SNEGSKA (reference sequence). The DNA for the CDR3 is TGCAGTGCTCAATGGGGGGGGAGAAACATTCAGTACTTC. Its translation is CSAQWGGRNIQYF.

This clonotype has a count of ten or more. The V and J genes are TRBV20-1 and TRBJ2-6; D assignment may be TRBD1 or TRBD2 (5 bases each). Germline CDR1 DFQATT, CDR2 SNEGSKA (reference sequence). The CDR3 extends over 15 amino acids. V was shortened by 0 bases and J by 2 bases, with 8 bases between the two germline ends. The CDR3 loop reads CSARDTGPGANVLTF. The CDR3 nucleotides read TGCAGTGCTAGAGATACGGGGCCTGGGGCCAACGTCCTGACTTTC.

There are many counts of this clonotype. The rearrangement joins TRBV12-3 or TRBV12-4 to TRBJ1-2; 7 bases line up with TRBD1. Unmatched junction bases numbered 11, after V lost 3 bases and J lost 4 bases. The CDR3 contains 16 residues. CDR3 coding DNA: TGTGCCAGCAGTTTCCCCTGGGACAGTTGGCCCTATGGCTACACCTTC. Translation gives CASSFPWDSWPYGYTF.

Ten or more counts support this clonotype. This chain uses TRBV12-3 or TRBV12-4 with TRBJ2-7, with 10 bases that match TRBD1. The CDR3 extends over 14 amino acids. V trimming: 5 bases; J trimming: 5 bases; junction bases outside the gene matches: 6. The CDR3 sequence is CASSPGQGRDEQYF. In DNA, the CDR3 is TGTGCCAGCAGTCCGGGACAGGGGAGGGACGAGCAGTACTTC.

This clonotype was counted at least ten times. The chain couples TRBV6-5 to TRBJ1-1, with TRBD1 identical over 7 bases. Germline V gene sequence: CDR1 MNHEY, CDR2 SVGAGI. The CDR3 sequence is 14 residues long. Unmatched junction bases numbered 2, after V lost 4 bases and J lost 0 bases. CDR3 region: CASSSGTVNTEAFF. The CDR3 nucleotides are TGTGCCAGCAGTTCCGGGACAGTGAACACTGAAGCTTTCTTT.

This clonotype was counted ten times or more. The V gene is TRBV4-2, the J gene TRBJ2-1, with 9 bases fitting TRBD2. Germline V gene lookup returns CDR1 LGHNA and CDR2 YNFKEQ. The CDR3 runs to 16 residues. Losses at the gene ends were 0 bases for V and 4 bases for J; bases not matched to a gene: 4. The CDR3 is CASSQEAGGGYNEQFF. CDR3 sequence (DNA): TGTGCCAGCAGCCAAGAAGCGGGGGGTGGGTACAATGAGCAGTTCTTC.

This clonotype was counted only a few times. The V and J genes are TRBV18 and TRBJ2-5; weak D call: TRBD2 (5 bases). This CDR3 region has 15 residues. In germline, CDR1 is KGHSH, CDR2 LQKENI. V was pared by 3 bases and J by 5 bases, with 16 bases between. The CDR3 loop is CASSPYELPGETQYF. The CDR3 DNA sequence: TGTGCCAGCTCACCGTATGAGCTCCCGGGGGAGACCCAGTACTTC.

About this clonotype: A single base separates this from a much larger clone, so it may be a read error. The rearrangement links TRBV7-6 to TRBJ2-3; no clear D. CDR3 length: 11 residues. The germline V gene encodes CDR1 SGHVS and CDR2 FNYEAQ. The CDR3 nucleotides are TGTGTCAGCAGCGCGAGGGATACGCAGTATTTT. Encoded protein: CVSSARDTQYF. The full variable domain, in which reference TRBV7-6 and TRBJ2-3 provide the parts outside the CDR3, is GAGVSQSPRYKVTKRGQDVALRCDPISGHVSLYWYRQALGQGPEFLTYFNYEAQQDKSGLPNDRFSAERPEGSISTLTIQRTEQRDSAMYRCVSSARDTQYFGPGTRLTVL.

This clonotype has a count of ten or more. The gene calls are TRBV27 and TRBJ2-3, with D tentatively TRBD2 (6 bases). This CDR3 has 14 amino acids. Germline lookup yields CDR1 MNHEY and CDR2 SMNVEV (reference sequence). Between the trimmed V and J ends, which lost 8 bases and 5 bases, there was a span of 17 bases. The CDR3 here is CASWSLGGRDTQYF. The CDR3 DNA reads as TGTGCCAGCTGGTCCTTGGGGGGTCGAGATACGCAGTATTTT.

On this clonotype: This may arise from a read error, as a much more abundant clone is one base away. The V and J genes are TRBV4-1 and TRBJ2-3; a weak D match, TRBD2 (6 bases). The CDR3 has 15 amino acids. The germline V gene has CDR1 MGHRA and CDR2 YSYEKL. CDR3 in amino acids: CASSQEGRGTDTQCF. CDR3 DNA: TGCGCCAGCAGCCAGGAGGGTCGGGGAACAGATACGCAGTGTTTT.